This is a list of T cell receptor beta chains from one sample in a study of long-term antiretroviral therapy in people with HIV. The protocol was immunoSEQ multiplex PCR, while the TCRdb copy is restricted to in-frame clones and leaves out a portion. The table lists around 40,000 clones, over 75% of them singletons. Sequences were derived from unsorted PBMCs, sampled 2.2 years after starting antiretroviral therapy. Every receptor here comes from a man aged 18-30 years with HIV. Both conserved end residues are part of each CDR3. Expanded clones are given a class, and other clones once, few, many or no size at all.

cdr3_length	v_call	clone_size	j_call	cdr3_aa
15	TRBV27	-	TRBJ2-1	CASGEAGGLGNEQFF
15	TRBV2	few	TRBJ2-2	CASSRGRVNTGELFF
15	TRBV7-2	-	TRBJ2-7	CASSLAATSPYEQYF
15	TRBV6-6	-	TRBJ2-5	CASSYPQRGGETQYF
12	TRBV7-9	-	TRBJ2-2	CASSLKPGELFF
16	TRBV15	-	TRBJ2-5	CATSRGLAGGGETQYF
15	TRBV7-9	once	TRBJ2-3	CASSYPLGRTDTQYF
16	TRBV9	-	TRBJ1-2	CASSADPGPLDYGYTF
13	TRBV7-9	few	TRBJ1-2	CASSLLTGAGYTF
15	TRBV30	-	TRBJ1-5	CAWSVASSGNQPQHF
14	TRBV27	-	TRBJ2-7	CASSLTGSSGEQYF
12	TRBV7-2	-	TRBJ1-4	CASSLIGEKLFF
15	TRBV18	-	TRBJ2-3	CASSPRYQSTGTQYF
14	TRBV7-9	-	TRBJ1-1	CASSFGGGNTEAFF
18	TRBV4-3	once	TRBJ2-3	CASSQEPFGGRALYTQYF
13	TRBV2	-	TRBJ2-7	CATIRTGNYEQYF
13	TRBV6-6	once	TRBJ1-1	CASSYSAGTGAFF
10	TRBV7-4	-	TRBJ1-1	CGQGDDEAFF
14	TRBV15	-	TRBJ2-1	CATEGGVSYNEQFF
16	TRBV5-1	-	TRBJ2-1	CASSWETPPSYNEQFF
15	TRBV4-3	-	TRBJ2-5	CASSPFDRGGETQYF
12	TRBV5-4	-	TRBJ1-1	CASSSSEREAFF
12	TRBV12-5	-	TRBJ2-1	CVPTDSYNEQFF
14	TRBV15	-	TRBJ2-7	CATSSSAGGVEQYF
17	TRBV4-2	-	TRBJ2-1	CASSQGLAGAGGNEQFF
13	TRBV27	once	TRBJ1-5	CASSPGGNQPQHF
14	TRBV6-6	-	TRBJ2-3	CASSISMRTDTQYF
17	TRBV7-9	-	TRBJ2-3	CASSLSQGSDSTDTQYF
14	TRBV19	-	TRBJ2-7	CASSMTSGSYEQYF
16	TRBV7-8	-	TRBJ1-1	CASSSLGGTGNTEAFF
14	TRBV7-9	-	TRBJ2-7	CASSLERTGGEQYF
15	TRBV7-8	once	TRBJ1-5	CASSLKRLSNQPQHF
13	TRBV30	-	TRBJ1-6	CAWEGTPNSPLHF
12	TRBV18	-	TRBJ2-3	CASGVGSDTQYF
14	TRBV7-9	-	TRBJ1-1	CASSNNREYTEAFF
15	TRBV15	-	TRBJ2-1	CATSGRTSGSDEQFF
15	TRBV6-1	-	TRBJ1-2	CASSGRQNTNYGYTF
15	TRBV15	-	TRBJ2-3	CATSRGRGLVDTQYF
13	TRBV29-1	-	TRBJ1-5	CSVARDRNQPQHF
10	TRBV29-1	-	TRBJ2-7	CSVTIYEQYF
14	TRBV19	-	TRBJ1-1	CASSRQGARTEAFF